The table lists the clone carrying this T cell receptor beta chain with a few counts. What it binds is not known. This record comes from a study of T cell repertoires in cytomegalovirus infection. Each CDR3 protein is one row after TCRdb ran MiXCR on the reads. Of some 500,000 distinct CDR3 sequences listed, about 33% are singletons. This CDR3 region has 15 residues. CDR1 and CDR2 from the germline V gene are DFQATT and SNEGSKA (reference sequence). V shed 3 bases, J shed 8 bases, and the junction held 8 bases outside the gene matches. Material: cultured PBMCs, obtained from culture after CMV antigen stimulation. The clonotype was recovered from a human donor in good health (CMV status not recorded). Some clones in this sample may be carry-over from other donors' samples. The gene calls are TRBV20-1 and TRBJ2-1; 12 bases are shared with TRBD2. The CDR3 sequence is CSASATSGRGDEQFF. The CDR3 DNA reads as TGCAGTGCTAGTGCGACTAGCGGGAGAGGTGATGAGCAGTTCTTC.